Listed here are 18 T cell receptor beta chains from one sample, sequenced in a study of T-cell memory formation after mild COVID-19. TCRdb re-derived calls from the 5' RACE reads in MiXCR, one entry per CDR3 protein. The repertoire includes a few hundred thousand distinct CDR3 sequences, approximately 20% of them detected once, and 21% sits in the top ten. The sample was PBMCs or a T cell subset sorted from them (not recorded which). These TCRs come from a man in his late teens or twenties who had mild COVID-19 (a few samples of this study predate the infection). Cell type and time point are not known.

The chain uses TRBV21-1 and TRBJ2-2; the table's D call, TRBD2, has no DNA check behind it. TRBV21-1 is tagged as a pseudogene. CDR3 length: 16 amino acids. CDR3 DNA sequence: TGTGCCAGCACCGGTTGGACTAGCGGGCTCACCGGGGAGCTGTTTTTT. Amino acid sequence: CASTGWTSGLTGELFF.

The rearrangement joins TRBV5-6 to TRBJ1-2; no firm D call. V was clipped by 4 bases and J by 8 bases, with 15 bases between them. Germline V lookup: CDR1 SGHDT, CDR2 YYEEEE. This CDR3 has 13 amino acids. In DNA, the CDR3 is TGTGCCAGCAGCCACGGCACGACGAGCGGCTACACCTTC. Its translation is CASSHGTTSGYTF.

The V call is TRBV9, the J call TRBJ2-2, with TRBD2 as a possible D gene (7 bases). V dropped 3 bases and J dropped 3 bases, with 12 bases sitting between them. Germline V lookup: CDR1 SGDLS, CDR2 YYNGEE. The CDR3 loop spans 15 amino acids. The CDR3 bases are TGTGCCAGCAGCGCCGGGGGGCTCGACACCGGGGAGCTGTTTTTT. The encoded protein is CASSAGGLDTGELFF.

This clonotype occurred many times. The CDR3 spells CASSLGQGDEQYF. The CDR3 nucleotides are TGTGCCAGCAGCTTAGGACAGGGAGACGAGCAGTACTTC. The rearrangement links TRBV7-2 to TRBJ2-7, with 7 bases identical to TRBD1. The V and J ends lost 1 base and 5 bases, in that order; junction bases with no gene match: 2. From germline, CDR1 is SGHTA and CDR2 FQGNSA. This CDR3 has 13 residues.

This clonotype was counted a few times. J is TRBJ1-4 and V is TRBV29-1; 7 positions match TRBD1. Trimming at V came to 0 bases and at J to 12 bases, leaving 7 bases not matched to a gene. This CDR3 is 13 amino acids long. Germline CDR1 is SQVTM and CDR2 is ANQGSEA. The CDR3 spells CSVEDDRAQELFF. CDR3 bases: TGCAGCGTTGAAGACGACAGGGCCCAGGAACTGTTTTTT.

This clonotype was detected a few times. CDR3 sequence (DNA): TGCGCCAGCAGCTTAACCCCGCAGCTAGACTATGGCTACACCTTC. Translating it yields CASSLTPQLDYGYTF. The rearrangement joins TRBV5-1 to TRBJ1-2; no clear D gene. V was trimmed by 2 bases and J by 3 bases, leaving 14 bases between them. The CDR3 has 15 amino acids. CDR1 is SGHRS and CDR2 is YFSETQ in the germline V gene.

This clonotype was counted at least ten times. This chain joins TRBV7-8 and TRBJ2-6, with TRBD1 matching over 7 bases. Germline V gene data show CDR1 as SGHVS and CDR2 as FQNEAQ. Germline trimming cut 1 base from V and 0 bases from J; bases unmatched to any gene: 3. The CDR3 is 17 amino acids. The CDR3 nucleotides are TGTGCCAGCAGCTTAGTGGCAGGGGGCTCTGGGGCCAACGTCCTGACTTTC. Amino acid sequence: CASSLVAGGSGANVLTF.

This sequence joins TRBV7-2 and TRBJ2-5, with 11 bases identical to TRBD2. Looked up from germline, CDR1 is SGHTA and CDR2 is FQGNSA. The CDR3 runs 17 residues. The ends lost 4 bases at V and 3 bases at J; junction bases unmatched: 10. For the CDR3, the DNA is TGTGCCAGCAGCTGGTTCCTTAGCGGGGGGGGTGAAGAGACCCAGTACTTC. It is translated as CASSWFLSGGGEETQYF.

This chain joins TRBV6-5 and TRBJ2-2; D may be TRBD2 (5 bases). The CDR3 spans 15 residues. CDR1 and CDR2 (germline): MNHEY, SVGAGI. Trimming left V 5 bases short and J 6 bases short, with 16 bases between. CDR3 in amino acids: CASSPTRKVPGELFF. The CDR3, as DNA: TGTGCCAGCAGTCCAACTAGAAAGGTCCCCGGGGAGCTGTTTTTT.

This clonotype was observed a handful of times. The chain couples TRBV12-3 or TRBV12-4 to TRBJ1-5; TRBD1 agrees at 8 bases. CDR3 length equals 15 residues. The V gene end was trimmed by 3 bases and the J gene end by 7 bases; junction bases not matched to a gene: 8. CDR3 DNA: TGTGCCAGCAGTTTTCAGGGGGCCGGGGGACAGCCCCAGCATTTT. The encoded protein is CASSFQGAGGQPQHF.

This clonotype has a handful of counts. The rearrangement joins TRBV4-1 to TRBJ2-3; possible D gene TRBD2, 5 bases. V was clipped by 4 bases and J by 11 bases, with 22 bases between them. The germline CDR1 and CDR2 sequences are MGHRA and YSYEKL. The CDR3 extends over 15 amino acids. CDR3 sequence reads: CASSPAVGFLEGQYF. CDR3 DNA sequence: TGCGCCAGCAGCCCCGCCGTAGGTTTCCTAGAGGGGCAGTATTTT.

The genes are TRBV5-1 and TRBJ1-5; a possible D gene is TRBD1 (5 bases). The CDR3 loop spans 14 amino acids. The V gene lost 4 bases and the J gene lost 4 bases, with 12 bases spanning the gap. Germline V gene data show CDR1 as SGHRS and CDR2 as YFSETQ. This chain's CDR3 is CASSDGTPNQPQHF. The DNA of the CDR3 is TGCGCCAGCAGCGACGGGACTCCGAATCAGCCCCAGCATTTT.

The rearrangement uses TRBV5-1 and TRBJ2-7; 8 positions agree with TRBD1. The CDR3 loop spans 17 amino acids. CDR1 and CDR2 (germline): SGHRS, YFSETQ. With V trimmed by 4 bases and J by 6 bases, 18 bases remained unmatched. CDR3 coding DNA: TGCGCCAGCAGCCCGGACGAGGTACAGGGGGACTTTTCCGAGCAGTACTTC. Encoded protein: CASSPDEVQGDFSEQYF.

This rearrangement joins TRBV5-1 to TRBJ2-1; a weak D match, TRBD2 (5 bases). V shed 0 bases and J shed 7 bases, with 14 bases lying between them. The germline CDR1 and CDR2 sequences are SGHRS and YFSETQ. The CDR3 consists of 15 residues. This CDR3 reads CASSLVGPAGNEQFF. CDR3 nucleotide sequence: TGCGCCAGCAGCTTGGTTGGCCCCGCGGGTAATGAGCAGTTCTTC.

The genes are TRBV3-1 and TRBJ1-1, with D perhaps TRBD1 (5 bases). CDR1 LGHDT and CDR2 YNNKEL come from the germline V gene (reference sequence). The CDR3 has 14 residues. Trimming shortened V by 7 bases and J by 0 bases, and 12 bases separated the two germline ends. The CDR3 DNA sequence: TGTGCCAGCAACCGGGGGACCTTGAACACTGAAGCTTTCTTT. Amino acids: CASNRGTLNTEAFF.

The rearrangement joins TRBV28 to TRBJ2-2, with TRBD1 matching 11 bases. Per the germline V gene, CDR1 is MDHEN and CDR2 is SYDVKM. The CDR3 has 15 amino acids. The J segment lost 6 bases and the V segment lost 6 bases, leaving 6 bases of the junction unmatched. DNA of the CDR3: TGTGCCAGCAGATCCGGGACAGGGGGTCCCGGGGAGCTGTTTTTT. Protein sequence: CASRSGTGGPGELFF.

The CDR3: CSAKRSNEKLFF. The CDR3 DNA sequence: TGCAGTGCTAAGAGATCTAATGAAAAACTGTTTTTT. The chain recombines TRBV20-1 with TRBJ1-4; D not resolved. The germline V and J ends were trimmed by 4 bases and 3 bases, with 6 bases remaining between them. This CDR3 region has 12 residues. CDR1 is DFQATT, CDR2 SNEGSKA, per germline (reference sequence).

The rearrangement joins TRBV20-1 to TRBJ2-1; D is perhaps TRBD2 (6 bases). The CDR3 spans 13 residues. V lost 3 bases and J lost 8, with 14 bases in between. CDR1 is DFQATT, CDR2 SNEGSKA, per germline (reference sequence). CDR3 residues: CSASSTSGYEQFF. The CDR3 DNA reads TGCAGTGCTAGTTCGACTAGTGGCTATGAGCAGTTCTTC.